The clone carrying this T cell receptor beta chain turned up a few times. This sample is part of a study of blood T cell repertoires in COVID-19. For the study at large: Italy, Spain and the United States were the sources of the convalescent and acute COVID-19 samples.

Measured with immunoSEQ multiplex PCR; TCRdb has only the in-frame clones, and not every one. This table has some 200,000 clones, approximately 90% appearing once. The sample taken for sequencing was peripheral blood. This TCR was sampled from a woman aged 18-29 years who had recovered from COVID-19.

CDR3 coding DNA: TGTGCCCTCGGCACAGATACGCAGTATTTT. Encoded protein: CALGTDTQYF. The chain has TRBV7-3 and TRBJ2-3; no reliable D call. The germline V gene has CDR1 SGHTA and CDR2 FQGTGA. Trimming removed 11 bases at V and 1 base at J, with 4 bases between. The CDR3 has 10 residues.